The next 28 T cell receptor beta chains were all read from a single sample in a study of OX40 agonist ivuxolimab in advanced cancers. Sequenced by immunoSEQ multiplex PCR; TCRdb stores in-frame clones only, minus some. The table includes 70,000 or so clones, 85% to 90% detected once. Sequenced material: CD4+ or CD8+ T cells sorted from blood, taken in a trial of the OX40 agonist ivuxolimab. The receptor source for this set is an adult with an advanced solid tumor such as melanoma, head and neck, liver or kidney cancer.

The chain has TRBV27 and TRBJ2-6; D remains ambiguous. V was cut by 3 bases and J by 2 bases, with 8 bases left in between. The length of the CDR3 is 15 residues. Germline CDR1 MNHEY, CDR2 SMNVEV (reference sequence). This CDR3 is CASSFKAPGANVLTF. The CDR3 bases are TGTGCCAGCAGTTTCAAAGCCCCTGGGGCCAACGTCCTGACTTTC.

The chain is built from TRBV19 and TRBJ1-2, with TRBD1 as a possible D gene (6 bases). The ends were cut back, 9 bases at V and 8 bases at J, with 16 bases in the middle. The CDR3 contains 12 residues. Germline CDR1 and CDR2: LNHDA and SQIVND (reference sequence). The CDR3 reads CASSDRTNGYTF. DNA of the CDR3: TGTGCCAGCTCCGACAGGACCAACGGCTACACCTTC.

The V gene is TRBV4-2, the J gene TRBJ1-6; D call uncertain. The V gene's germline CDR1 is LGHNA and CDR2 YNFKEQ. The CDR3 has 14 residues. The ends were cut back, 3 bases at V and 5 bases at J, with 8 bases in the middle. In nucleotides, the CDR3 is TGTGCCAGCAGCCACGAGTCGAATAATTCACCCCTCCACTTT. It codes for CASSHESNNSPLHF.

The count of this clone is one. The chain joins TRBV19 to TRBJ2-3; TRBD1 might be the D (6 bases). Between the trimmed V and J ends, which lost 8 bases and 9 bases, there was a span of 15 bases. CDR1 and CDR2 from the germline V gene are LNHDA and SQIVND (reference sequence). The CDR3 spans 12 residues. CDR3 protein: CASAEGGDTQYF. The CDR3 DNA is TGTGCCAGTGCGGAAGGGGGAGACACGCAGTATTTT.

V gene TRBV9 combines with J gene TRBJ2-4; 9 bases fit TRBD1. Trimming cost V 4 bases and J 6 bases; bases outside gene matches: 5. This CDR3 has 14 amino acids. Germline V gene sequence: CDR1 SGDLS, CDR2 YYNGEE. DNA of the CDR3: TGTGCCAGCAGCCCCGGGACAGGGAGAAACATTCAGTACTTC. Its translation is CASSPGTGRNIQYF.

The chain is built from TRBV9 and TRBJ2-7; D gene uncertain. This CDR3 has 15 amino acids. CDR1 is SGDLS, CDR2 YYNGEE, per germline. The V end lost 0 bases, the J end lost 2 bases, and 12 bases lay between the germline ends. The CDR3 region is CASSVVGGGPYEQYF. CDR3 DNA sequence: TGTGCCAGCAGCGTAGTAGGTGGCGGCCCCTACGAGCAGTACTTC.

The V and J genes are TRBV11-2 and TRBJ1-1; D uncertain. Germline V gene lookup returns CDR1 SGHAT and CDR2 FQNNGV. The V end lost 5 bases, the J end lost 3 bases, and 16 bases lay between the germline ends. This CDR3 region has 15 residues. CDR3 coding DNA: TGTGCCAGCAGCCCCGACGATAGAGGGTACACTGAAGCTTTCTTT. Protein product: CASSPDDRGYTEAFF.

The rearrangement links TRBV2 to TRBJ1-2; tentative D call: TRBD1 (5 bases). This CDR3 is 11 amino acids long. Trimming left V 6 bases short and J 8 bases short, with 10 bases between. Germline V gives CDR1 SNHLY, CDR2 FYNNEI. CDR3 bases: TGTGCCAGCAGAGAGACAGCAGGCTACACCTTC. It is translated as CASRETAGYTF.

The chain carries TRBV30 and TRBJ1-2; tentative D call: TRBD1 (5 bases). The CDR3 extends over 14 amino acids. With 2 bases removed from V and 4 bases from J, the gap between germline ends came to 14 bases. Germline CDR1 is GTSNPN and CDR2 is SVGIG (reference sequence). The CDR3, as DNA: TGTGCCTGGAGTTACCCACAGGACCTCTATGGCTACACCTTC. This encodes CAWSYPQDLYGYTF.

The chain uses TRBV7-3 and TRBJ2-1; D assignment may be TRBD1 or TRBD2 (5 bases each). V was trimmed by 2 bases and J by 7 bases, leaving 12 bases between them. Germline CDR1 is SGHTA and CDR2 is FQGTGA. This CDR3 comprises 14 residues. Written as DNA, the CDR3 is TGTGCCAGCAGCTTAGGGACCAACACAAATGAGCAGTTCTTC. Its protein is CASSLGTNTNEQFF.

The chain's CDR3 is CASTTRDRPGNTIYF. The CDR3 nucleotides are TGTGCCAGCACCACCCGGGACAGGCCCGGAAACACCATATATTTT. The chain couples TRBV28 to TRBJ1-3; 8 positions agree with TRBD1. The germline gives CDR1 MDHEN, CDR2 SYDVKM. CDR3 length: 15 amino acids. Germline trimming cut 7 bases from V and 4 bases from J; bases unmatched to any gene: 9.

V usage is TRBV20-1 and J usage is TRBJ1-1; D is unresolved. V was cut by 7 bases and J by 1 base, with 7 bases left in between. The germline V gene has CDR1 DFQATT and CDR2 SNEGSKA (reference sequence). This CDR3 has 11 amino acids. DNA for the CDR3: TGCAGTGTTCAACAGAACACTGAAGCTTTCTTT. It encodes CSVQQNTEAFF.

This chain links TRBV19 with TRBJ2-7, with 12 bases aligning to TRBD2. Germline CDR1 LNHDA, CDR2 SQIVND (reference sequence). The CDR3 extends over 17 amino acids. Trimming at V came to 6 bases and at J to 0 bases, leaving 9 bases not matched to a gene. The CDR3 sequence: CASRKRTSGESSYEQYF. Here the CDR3 DNA reads TGTGCCAGTAGAAAGAGGACTAGCGGGGAAAGCTCCTACGAGCAGTACTTC.

The V gene is TRBV2, the J gene TRBJ2-1, with D perhaps TRBD1 (8 bases). V lost 6 bases, J lost 9 bases, and 18 bases lay in between. The V gene's germline CDR1 is SNHLY and CDR2 FYNNEI. This CDR3 comprises 14 residues. CDR3 region: CASRVQGGVSEQFF. The CDR3 DNA reads TGTGCCAGCAGAGTACAGGGGGGGGTAAGTGAGCAGTTCTTC.

The rearrangement links TRBV7-9 to TRBJ2-7, with 9 bases lining up with TRBD1. The CDR3 runs to 14 residues. Trimming removed 5 bases from V and 2 bases from J; junction bases left unmatched: 4. Germline V CDR1 and CDR2: SEHNR, FQNEAQ (reference sequence). In DNA form, the CDR3 reads TGTGCCAGCAGCCACCGGGACAGGGCCTACGAGCAGTACTTC. Translating it yields CASSHRDRAYEQYF.

This chain links TRBV25-1 with TRBJ2-3; D uncertain. The CDR3 length is 14 residues. V was shortened by 5 bases and J by 1 base, with 10 bases between the two germline ends. The germline V gene encodes CDR1 MGHDK and CDR2 SYGVNS. CDR3 sequence: CASSLLDGTDTQYF. DNA of the CDR3: TGTGCCAGCAGTTTGCTGGATGGCACAGATACGCAGTATTTT.

This clone turned up a few times. This chain connects TRBV5-8 to TRBJ1-3; D is ambiguous. Germline V CDR1 and CDR2: SGHTS, YDEGEE. The CDR3 is 15 amino acids. V shed 1 base and J shed 2 bases, with 10 bases lying between them. The CDR3 loop reads CASSLLRAAGNTIYF. In nucleotides, the CDR3 is TGTGCCAGCAGCTTGTTGCGGGCCGCTGGAAACACCATATATTTT.

This rearrangement joins TRBV28 to TRBJ1-2; TRBD1 is a possible D gene (6 bases). The V and J ends lost 5 bases and 0 bases respectively, with 13 bases between them. Germline CDR1 and CDR2: MDHEN and SYDVKM. CDR3 length equals 15 residues. CDR3 bases: TGTGCCAGCAGTCACACGACAGGAACTAACTATGGCTACACCTTC. Its translation: CASSHTTGTNYGYTF.

V gene TRBV9 combines with J gene TRBJ2-2; D gene ambiguous. There are 13 residues in the CDR3. V lost 1 base and J 7 bases, leaving 8 bases between the germline ends. Germline assignment: CDR1 SGDLS and CDR2 YYNGEE. CDR3 sequence (DNA): TGTGCCAGCAGCGTATGGGGTAACGGGGAGCTGTTTTTT. It yields the protein CASSVWGNGELFF.

The chain uses TRBV9 and TRBJ2-3; TRBD1 might be the D (5 bases). Per germline, CDR1 SGDLS and CDR2 YYNGEE. The CDR3 has 16 residues. V lost 0 bases to trimming and J lost 6 bases, with 17 bases between them. CDR3 loop: CASSVAWGEALDTQYF. DNA of the CDR3: TGTGCCAGCAGCGTAGCTTGGGGCGAGGCCCTTGATACGCAGTATTTT.

The rearrangement joins TRBV18 to TRBJ2-2; D perhaps matches TRBD2 (6 bases). Looked up from germline, CDR1 is KGHSH and CDR2 is LQKENI. CDR3 size: 15 residues. Trimming took 3 bases from V and 3 from J, leaving 11 bases between them. The DNA of the CDR3 is TGTGCCAGCTCACCGAGGGAGGTATACACCGGGGAGCTGTTTTTT. Protein product: CASSPREVYTGELFF.

Only one count was recorded for this clone. V usage is TRBV18 and J usage is TRBJ2-1; 11 bases match TRBD1. J was trimmed by 4 bases and V by 4 bases; bases with no gene match: 3. The V gene's germline CDR1 is KGHSH and CDR2 LQKENI. The CDR3 sequence is 15 residues long. CDR3 bases: TGTGCCAGCTCACTTGGGACAGGGGGTTACAATGAGCAGTTCTTC. This sequence encodes CASSLGTGGYNEQFF.

The gene calls are TRBV7-9 and TRBJ2-1; 8 bases align to TRBD1. V was pared by 2 bases and J by 10 bases, with 10 bases of the junction left unmatched. The CDR3 runs 15 residues. The V gene's germline CDR1 is SEHNR and CDR2 FQNEAQ (reference sequence). The CDR3 nucleotides are TGTGCCAGCAGCTTACAGGACAGGGAGCGAGGGGAGCAGTTCTTC. Its translation is CASSLQDRERGEQFF.

The V gene is TRBV5-5, the J gene TRBJ2-5, with TRBD1 matching over 7 bases. The CDR3 spans 14 residues. V lost 4 bases, J lost 1 base, and 4 bases stayed unmatched. The germline V gene encodes CDR1 SGHKS and CDR2 YYEKEE (reference sequence). The CDR3 bases are TGTGCCAGCAGCCTCGGGACAGTCCAAGAGACCCAGTACTTC. This codes for CASSLGTVQETQYF.

This chain links TRBV19 with TRBJ2-7, with TRBD2 identical over 13 bases. The CDR3 has 16 amino acids. After removal of 5 bases from V and 5 bases from J, the junction contained 9 bases not matched to a gene. Germline V gives CDR1 LNHDA, CDR2 SQIVND (reference sequence). This chain's CDR3 is CASSPQTSGRFHEQYF. CDR3 coding DNA: TGTGCCAGTAGTCCGCAGACTAGCGGGAGGTTTCACGAGCAGTACTTC. The full variable domain, rest sourced from reference TRBV19 and TRBJ2-7, is DGGITQSPKYLFRKEGQNVTLSCEQNLNHDAMYWYRQDPGQGLRLIYYSQIVNDFQKGDIAEGYSVSREKKESFPLTVTSAQKNPTAFYLCASSPQTSGRFHEQYFGPGTRLTVT.

The chain uses TRBV10-2 and TRBJ2-5, with D uncertain. The V gene's germline CDR1 is WSHSY and CDR2 SAAADI. The CDR3 has 14 amino acids. Trimming stripped 0 bases from V and 3 bases from J, with 8 bases between. CDR3 DNA sequence: TGCGCCAGCAGTGAGTCGAACAGAGAAGAGACCCAGTACTTC. Residues: CASSESNREETQYF.

This chain uses TRBV2 with TRBJ1-1; 7 bases align to TRBD1. Unmatched junction bases numbered 10, after V lost 6 bases and J lost 6 bases. The CDR3 runs 14 residues. CDR1 and CDR2 (germline): SNHLY, FYNNEI. CDR3 DNA sequence: TGTGCCAGCAGCCCCCTAGGACAGGATGCTGAAGCTTTCTTT. Translation: CASSPLGQDAEAFF.

This clone ranks as medium-sized (0.01 to 0.1%). The chain links TRBV6-1 to TRBJ1-1; the D is unclear. Germline CDR1 MNHNS, CDR2 SASEGT. V gave up 2 bases and J gave up 4 bases, with 8 bases separating them. The CDR3 loop spans 13 amino acids. The CDR3 coding sequence is TGTGCCAGCAGTGAACAGGTTACCACTGAAGCTTTCTTT. It codes for CASSEQVTTEAFF.